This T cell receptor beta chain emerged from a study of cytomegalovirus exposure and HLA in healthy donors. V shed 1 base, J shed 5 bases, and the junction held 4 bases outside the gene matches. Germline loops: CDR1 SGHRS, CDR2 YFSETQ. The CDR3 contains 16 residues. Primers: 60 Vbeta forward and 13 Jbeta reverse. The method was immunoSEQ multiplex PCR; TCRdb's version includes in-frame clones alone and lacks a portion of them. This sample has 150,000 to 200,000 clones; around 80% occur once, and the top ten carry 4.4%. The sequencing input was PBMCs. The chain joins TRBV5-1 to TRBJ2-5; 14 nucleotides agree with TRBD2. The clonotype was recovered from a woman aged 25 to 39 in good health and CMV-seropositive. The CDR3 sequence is CASSLRGLAGVETQYF. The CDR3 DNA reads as TGCGCCAGCAGCTTGAGGGGACTAGCGGGAGTTGAGACCCAGTACTTC.